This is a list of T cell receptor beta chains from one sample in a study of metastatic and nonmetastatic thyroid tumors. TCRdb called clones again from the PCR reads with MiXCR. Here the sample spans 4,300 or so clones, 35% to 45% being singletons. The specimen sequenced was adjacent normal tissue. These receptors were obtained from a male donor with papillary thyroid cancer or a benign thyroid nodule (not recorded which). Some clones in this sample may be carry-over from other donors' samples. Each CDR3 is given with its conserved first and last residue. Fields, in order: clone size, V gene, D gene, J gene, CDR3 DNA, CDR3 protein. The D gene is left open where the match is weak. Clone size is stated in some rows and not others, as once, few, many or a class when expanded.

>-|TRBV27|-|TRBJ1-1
TGTGCCAGCAGTGTAGGAGGAGTTAGGACTGAAGCTTTCTTT
CASSVGGVRTEAFF
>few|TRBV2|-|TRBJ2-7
TGTGCCAGCAGGGAAGACAGGATGTCCTACGAGCAGTACTTC
CASREDRMSYEQYF
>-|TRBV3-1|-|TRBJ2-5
TGTGCCAGCAGCCTCACCCGGGTGGAGACCCAGTACTTC
CASSLTRVETQYF
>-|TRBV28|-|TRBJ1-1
TGTGCCAGCAGTTTATCGGGTAGGGGCGAAGTAGCTTTCTTT
CASSLSGRGEVAFF
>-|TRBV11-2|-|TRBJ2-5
TGTGCCAGCAGCTCGACTAGATTTGGCCAAGAGACCCAGTACTTC
CASSSTRFGQETQYF
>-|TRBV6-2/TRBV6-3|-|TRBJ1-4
TGTGCCAGCAGTTACTACGGAGGAACTAATGAAAAACTGTTTTTT
CASSYYGGTNEKLFF
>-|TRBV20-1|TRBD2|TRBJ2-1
TGCAGTTCTCCCGGACTAGCGGTGAGCTACAATGAGCAGTTCTTC
CSSPGLAVSYNEQFF
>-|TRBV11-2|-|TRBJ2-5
TGTGCCAGCAGCTCCGACGGGCCTGGTGGGACCCAGTACTTC
CASSSDGPGGTQYF
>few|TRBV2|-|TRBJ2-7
TGTGCCAGCAGGCCCCGGGATAGGATCTACGAGCAGTACTTC
CASRPRDRIYEQYF
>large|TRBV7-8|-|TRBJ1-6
TGTGCCAGCAGCCGACATGGACAGCCCGGCGGTAATTCACCCCTCCACTTT
CASSRHGQPGGNSPLHF
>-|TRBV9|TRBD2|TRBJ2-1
TGTGCCAGCAGCGTATCAGGGACTAGCGCAAATGAGCAGTTCTTC
CASSVSGTSANEQFF
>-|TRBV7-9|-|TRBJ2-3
TGTGCCAGCAGCTTAGTAGGGGGACCCACAGATACGCAGTATTTT
CASSLVGGPTDTQYF
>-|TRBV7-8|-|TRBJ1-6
TGTGCCAGCAGCCTACATGGACAGCCCGTCGGTAATTCACCCCCCCACTTT
CASSLHGQPVGNSPPHF
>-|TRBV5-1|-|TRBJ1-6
TGCGCCAGCAGCTTGGAAGGGGGGAGCTCCTATAATTCACCCCTCCACTTT
CASSLEGGSSYNSPLHF
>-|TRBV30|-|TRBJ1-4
TGTGCCTGGAGCCACAATGAAAAACTGTTTTTT
CAWSHNEKLFF
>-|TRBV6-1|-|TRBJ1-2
TGTGCCAGCAGTGATCTCTATACCTATTCCCACGGCTACACCTTC
CASSDLYTYSHGYTF
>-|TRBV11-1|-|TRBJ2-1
TGTGCCAGCAGCCCCCGGTTTGGCTCCTACAATGAGCAGTTCTTC
CASSPRFGSYNEQFF
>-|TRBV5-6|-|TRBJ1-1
TGTGCCAGCAGCTTGAGTTATAGGACCTATGAAGCTTTCTTT
CASSLSYRTYEAFF
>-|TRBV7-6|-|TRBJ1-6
TGTGCCAGCAGCTTAGACAATTCTTATAATTCACCCCTCCACTTT
CASSLDNSYNSPLHF
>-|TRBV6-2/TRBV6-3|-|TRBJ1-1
TGTGCCAGCAGATACCTGATGAACACTGAAGCTTTCTTT
CASRYLMNTEAFF
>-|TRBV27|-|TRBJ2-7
TGTGCCAGCAGTGAAAAGGCAGACTACGAGCAGTACTTC
CASSEKADYEQYF
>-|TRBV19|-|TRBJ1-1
TGTGCCAGTAGTATGGGCACTGAAGCTTTCTTT
CASSMGTEAFF
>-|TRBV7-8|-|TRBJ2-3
TGTGCCAGCAGCTTAGGGGTATCAGATACGCAGTATTTT
CASSLGVSDTQYF
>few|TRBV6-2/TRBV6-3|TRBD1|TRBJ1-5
TGTGCCAGCAGTTACTCGTGGGACAGGGTGTCCCGGCAGCCCCAGCATTTT
CASSYSWDRVSRQPQHF
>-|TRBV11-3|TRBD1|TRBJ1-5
TGTGCCAGCAGCACACGGACAGGCTATAGCAATCAGCCCCAGCATTTT
CASSTRTGYSNQPQHF
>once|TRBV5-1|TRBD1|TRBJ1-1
TGCGCCAGCAGCTTGGCCTCAGGGGGCACTGAAGCTTTCTTT
CASSLASGGTEAFF
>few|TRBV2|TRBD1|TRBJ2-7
TGTGCCAGCAGCCGGACAGGGTCCTACGAGCAGTACTTC
CASSRTGSYEQYF
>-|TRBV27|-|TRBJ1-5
TGTGCCAGCAGTTTAACTGGGCAGCGGGGCAATCAGCCCCAGCATTTT
CASSLTGQRGNQPQHF
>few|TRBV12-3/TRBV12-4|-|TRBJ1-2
TGTGCCAGCAGTTTGAATAACTATGGCTACACCTTC
CASSLNNYGYTF
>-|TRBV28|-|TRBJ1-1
TGTGCCAGCAGTTTACTACAGTCCATGAACACTGAAGCTTTCTTT
CASSLLQSMNTEAFF
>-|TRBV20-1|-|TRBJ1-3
TGCAGTGCGTCCGTGGGGGTAGCTGGAAACACCATATATTTT
CSASVGVAGNTIYF
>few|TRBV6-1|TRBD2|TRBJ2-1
TGTGCCAGCAGTACGGATACTGGGGAGGGCAATGAGCAGTTCTTC
CASSTDTGEGNEQFF
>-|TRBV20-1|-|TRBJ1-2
TGCAGTGCTAGATTGGACAGCCTCTATGGCTACACCTTC
CSARLDSLYGYTF
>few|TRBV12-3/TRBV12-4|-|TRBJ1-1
TGTGCCAGCAGCCGCGTTTTGGGCGCTGAAGCTTTCTTT
CASSRVLGAEAFF
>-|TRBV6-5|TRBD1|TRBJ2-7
TGTGCCAGCAGTTTGGGACAGGAACTGGGCGAGCAGTACTTC
CASSLGQELGEQYF
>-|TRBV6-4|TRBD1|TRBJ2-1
TGTGCCAGCACTGAAACAGGGGAAAGACGTGAGCAGTTCTTC
CASTETGERREQFF
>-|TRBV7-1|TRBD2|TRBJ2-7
TGTGCCAGCAGCTCCCCTTTCGGGACAGGTTTTCGTCTAGCGGGGGACGAGCAGTACTTC
CASSSPFGTGFRLAGDEQYF
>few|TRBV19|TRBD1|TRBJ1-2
TGTGCCAGTCAGACAGGGAACTATGGCTACACCTTC
CASQTGNYGYTF
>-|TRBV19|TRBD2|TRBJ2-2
TGTGCCAGTAGCTTCCCGGGACTAGCGGCCGCGAACACCGGGGAGCTGTTTTTT
CASSFPGLAAANTGELFF
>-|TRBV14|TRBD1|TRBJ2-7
TGTGCCAGCAGCCGAGTAGGAATGGGACAGACCTTCTACGAGCAGTACTTC
CASSRVGMGQTFYEQYF
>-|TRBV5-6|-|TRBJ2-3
TGTGCCAGCAGCCCCGAGGGCAGGGGAGCGCTCAGCACAGATACGCAGTATTTT
CASSPEGRGALSTDTQYF
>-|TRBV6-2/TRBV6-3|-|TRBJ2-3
TGTGCCAGCTCCCAGCGGAGCTACCCCACTAGCACAGATACGCAGTATTTT
CASSQRSYPTSTDTQYF
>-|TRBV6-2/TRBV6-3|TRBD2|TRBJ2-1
TGTGCCAGCAGTTACTCGTATCAGCGGGAGGGAAATGAGCAGTTCTTC
CASSYSYQREGNEQFF
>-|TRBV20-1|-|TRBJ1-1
TGCAGTGCCCCCGCTGATGGGGAATTGAACACTGAAGCTTTCTTT
CSAPADGELNTEAFF
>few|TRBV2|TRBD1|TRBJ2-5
TGTGCCAGCAGTGGGACAGGTGGAGGAGAGACCCAGTACTTC
CASSGTGGGETQYF
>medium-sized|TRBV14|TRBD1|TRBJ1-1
TGTGCCAGCAGCGCCCGGGACAGGGGGCTTTACACTGAAGCTTTCTTT
CASSARDRGLYTEAFF
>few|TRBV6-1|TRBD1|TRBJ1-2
TGTGCCAGCACACCAATAAAGACAGGGGGAGCCGCAGGCTACACCTTC
CASTPIKTGGAAGYTF
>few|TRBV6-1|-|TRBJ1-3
TGTGCCAGCAGTTCTACCGGCCCTTCTGGAAACACCATATATTTT
CASSSTGPSGNTIYF
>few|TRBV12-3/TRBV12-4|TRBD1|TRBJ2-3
TGTGCCAGCAGTTTCCAGATCGGGACAGGCCTTGGGGATACGCAGTATTTT
CASSFQIGTGLGDTQYF
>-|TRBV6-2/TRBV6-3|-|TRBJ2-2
TGTGCCAGCAGTTCATGGTCCGGGGAGCTGTTTTTT
CASSSWSGELFF
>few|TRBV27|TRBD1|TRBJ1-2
TGTGCCAGCAGTCGGGACAGTTTCCCCTATGGCTACACCTTC
CASSRDSFPYGYTF
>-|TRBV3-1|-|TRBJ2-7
TGTGCCAGCAGCTCAGGGTTAGTTGGTGAGCAGTACTTC
CASSSGLVGEQYF
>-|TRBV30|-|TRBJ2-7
TGTGCCTGGATCCCCCGGACAGAGTTGACGGGCGAGCAGTACTTC
CAWIPRTELTGEQYF
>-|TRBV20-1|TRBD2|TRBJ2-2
TGCAGTGCTAGAGTAGCGGGAGGCTACACCGGGGAGCTGTTTTTT
CSARVAGGYTGELFF
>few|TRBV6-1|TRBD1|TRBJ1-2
TGTGCCAGCAGTCGAAGTCCCTGGACAGGCTATGGCTACACCTTC
CASSRSPWTGYGYTF